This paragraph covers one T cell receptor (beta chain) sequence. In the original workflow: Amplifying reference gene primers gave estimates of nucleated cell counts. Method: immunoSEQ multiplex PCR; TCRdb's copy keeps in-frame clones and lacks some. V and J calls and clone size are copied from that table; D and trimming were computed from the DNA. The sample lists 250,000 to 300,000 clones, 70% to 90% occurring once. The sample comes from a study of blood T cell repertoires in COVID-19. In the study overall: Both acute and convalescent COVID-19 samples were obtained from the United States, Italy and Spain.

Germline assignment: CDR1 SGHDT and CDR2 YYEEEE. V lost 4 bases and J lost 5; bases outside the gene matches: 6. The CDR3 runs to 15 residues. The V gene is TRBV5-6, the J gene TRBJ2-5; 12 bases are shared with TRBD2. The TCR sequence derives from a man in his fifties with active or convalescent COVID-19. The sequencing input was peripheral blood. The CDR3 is CASSQLTSGGETQYF. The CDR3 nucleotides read TGTGCCAGCAGCCAGCTTACTAGCGGGGGGGAGACCCAGTACTTC.